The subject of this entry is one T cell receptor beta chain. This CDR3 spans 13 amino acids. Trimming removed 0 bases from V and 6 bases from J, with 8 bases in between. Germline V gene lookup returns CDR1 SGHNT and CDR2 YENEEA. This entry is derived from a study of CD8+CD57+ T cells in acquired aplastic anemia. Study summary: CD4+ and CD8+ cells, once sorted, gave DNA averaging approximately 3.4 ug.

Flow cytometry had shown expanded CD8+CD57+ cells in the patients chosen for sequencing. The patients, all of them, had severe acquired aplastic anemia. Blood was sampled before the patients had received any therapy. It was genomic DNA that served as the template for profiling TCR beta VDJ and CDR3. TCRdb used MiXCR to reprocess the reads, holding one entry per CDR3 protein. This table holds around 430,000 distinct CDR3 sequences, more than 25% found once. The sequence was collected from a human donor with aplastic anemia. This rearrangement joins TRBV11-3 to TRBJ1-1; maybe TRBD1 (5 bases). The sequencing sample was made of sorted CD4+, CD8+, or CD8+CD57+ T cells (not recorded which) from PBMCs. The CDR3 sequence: CASSLDQGAEAFF. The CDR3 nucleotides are TGTGCCAGCAGCTTAGATCAGGGAGCTGAAGCTTTCTTT.